This T cell receptor (beta chain) was identified during a study of T cell changes during pregnancy in multiple sclerosis. Using immunoSEQ multiplex PCR, the repertoire was profiled, and TCRdb retains in-frame clones only, with some absent. The data contain tens of thousands of clones, more than 85% of them singletons. Looked up from germline, CDR1 is MNHEY and CDR2 is SVGAGI. The V end was cut by 6 bases, the J end by 6 bases, with 12 bases between. The CDR3 sequence is 13 residues long. The sequence was obtained from a female donor in good health, enrolled as a control in a pregnancy study. The chain uses TRBV6-5 and TRBJ2-1; a possible D gene is TRBD2 (5 bases). Source: CD4+ T cells from peripheral blood mononuclear cells, taken in the first trimester of pregnancy. The CDR3 region is CASSPSTVNEQFF. The CDR3 coding sequence is TGTGCCAGCAGCCCTAGCACCGTCAATGAGCAGTTCTTC.